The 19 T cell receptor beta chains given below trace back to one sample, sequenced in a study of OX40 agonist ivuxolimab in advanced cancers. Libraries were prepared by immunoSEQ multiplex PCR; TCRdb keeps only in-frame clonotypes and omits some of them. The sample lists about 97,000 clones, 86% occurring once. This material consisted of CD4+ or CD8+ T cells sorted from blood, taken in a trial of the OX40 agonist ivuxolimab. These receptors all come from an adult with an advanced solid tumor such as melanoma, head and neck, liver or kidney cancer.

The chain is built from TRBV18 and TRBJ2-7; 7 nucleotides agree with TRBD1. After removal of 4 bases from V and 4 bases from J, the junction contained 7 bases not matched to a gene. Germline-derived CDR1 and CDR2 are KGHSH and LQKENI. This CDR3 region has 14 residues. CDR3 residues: CASSLSGTDYEQYF. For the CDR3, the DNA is TGTGCCAGCTCACTCTCCGGGACAGATTACGAGCAGTACTTC.

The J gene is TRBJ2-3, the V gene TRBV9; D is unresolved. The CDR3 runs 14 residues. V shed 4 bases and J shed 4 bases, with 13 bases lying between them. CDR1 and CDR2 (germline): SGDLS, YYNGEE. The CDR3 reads CASSLRQGADTQYF. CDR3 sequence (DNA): TGTGCCAGCAGCCTTCGACAAGGCGCAGATACGCAGTATTTT.

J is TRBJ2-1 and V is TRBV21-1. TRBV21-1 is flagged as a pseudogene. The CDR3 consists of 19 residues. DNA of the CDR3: TGTGCCAGCAGCCTTCTCCCGAGTCGTAAGGTCTTACCCTACAATGAGCAGTTCTTC. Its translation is CASSLLPSRKVLPYNEQFF.

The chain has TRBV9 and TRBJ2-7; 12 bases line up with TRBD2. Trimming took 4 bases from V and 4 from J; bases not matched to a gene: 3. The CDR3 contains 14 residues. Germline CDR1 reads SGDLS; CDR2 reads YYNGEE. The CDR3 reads CASSLLAGGYEQYF. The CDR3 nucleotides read TGTGCCAGCAGCCTACTAGCGGGGGGATACGAGCAGTACTTC.

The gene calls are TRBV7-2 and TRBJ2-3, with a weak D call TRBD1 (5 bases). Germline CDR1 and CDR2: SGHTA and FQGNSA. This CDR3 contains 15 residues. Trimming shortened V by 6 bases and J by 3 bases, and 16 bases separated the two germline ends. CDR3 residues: CASRARVGETDTQYF. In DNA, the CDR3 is TGTGCCAGCAGGGCCAGGGTAGGAGAGACAGATACGCAGTATTTT.

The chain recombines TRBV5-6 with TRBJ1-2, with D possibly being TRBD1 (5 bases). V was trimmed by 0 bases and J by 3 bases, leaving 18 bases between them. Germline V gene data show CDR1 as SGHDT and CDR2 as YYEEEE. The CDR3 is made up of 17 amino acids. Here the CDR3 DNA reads TGTGCCAGCAGCTTGGCCGTCAGGGAAGGTCTCGACTATGGCTACACCTTC. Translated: CASSLAVREGLDYGYTF.

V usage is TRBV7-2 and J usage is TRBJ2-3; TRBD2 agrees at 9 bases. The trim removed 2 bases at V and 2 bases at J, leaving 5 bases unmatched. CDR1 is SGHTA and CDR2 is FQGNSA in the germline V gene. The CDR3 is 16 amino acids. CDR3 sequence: CASSLMSGGYTDTQYF. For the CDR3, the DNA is TGTGCCAGCAGCTTAATGAGCGGGGGGTACACAGATACGCAGTATTTT.

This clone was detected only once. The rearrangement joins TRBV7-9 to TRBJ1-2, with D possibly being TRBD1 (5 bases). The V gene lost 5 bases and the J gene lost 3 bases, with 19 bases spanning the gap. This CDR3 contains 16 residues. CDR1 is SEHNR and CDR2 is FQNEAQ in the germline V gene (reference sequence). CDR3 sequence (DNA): TGTGCCAGCAGCAGTGTGCGGACGAGGGGCGACTATGGCTACACCTTC. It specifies CASSSVRTRGDYGYTF. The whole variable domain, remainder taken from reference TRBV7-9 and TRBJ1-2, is DTGVSQNPRHKITKRGQNVTFRCDPISEHNRLYWYRQTLGQGPEFLTYFQNEAQLEKSRLLSDRFSAERPKGSFSTLEIQRTEQGDSAMYLCASSSVRTRGDYGYTFGSGTRLTVV.

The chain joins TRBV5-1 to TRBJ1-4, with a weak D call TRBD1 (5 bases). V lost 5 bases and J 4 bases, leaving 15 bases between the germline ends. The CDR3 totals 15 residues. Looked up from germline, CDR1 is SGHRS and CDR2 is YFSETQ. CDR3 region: CASSYGTANNEKLFF. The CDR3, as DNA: TGCGCCAGCAGTTACGGGACCGCTAATAATGAAAAACTGTTTTTT. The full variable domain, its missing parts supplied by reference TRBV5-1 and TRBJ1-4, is KAGVTQTPRYLIKTRGQQVTLSCSPISGHRSVSWYQQTPGQGLQFLFEYFSETQRNKGNFPGRFSGRQFSNSRSEMNVSTLELGDSALYLCASSYGTANNEKLFFGSGTQLSVL.

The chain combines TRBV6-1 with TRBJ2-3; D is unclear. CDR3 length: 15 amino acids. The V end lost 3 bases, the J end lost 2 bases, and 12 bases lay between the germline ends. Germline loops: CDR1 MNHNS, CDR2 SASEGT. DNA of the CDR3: TGTGCCAGCAGTGAGCGCGGAATTTTCACAGATACGCAGTATTTT. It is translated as CASSERGIFTDTQYF.

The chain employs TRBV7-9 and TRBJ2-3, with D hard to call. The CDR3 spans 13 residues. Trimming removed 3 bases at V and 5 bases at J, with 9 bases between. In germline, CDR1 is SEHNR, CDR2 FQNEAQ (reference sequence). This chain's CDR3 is CASSFLSQDTQYF. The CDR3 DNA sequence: TGTGCCAGCAGCTTTCTTAGTCAAGATACGCAGTATTTT.

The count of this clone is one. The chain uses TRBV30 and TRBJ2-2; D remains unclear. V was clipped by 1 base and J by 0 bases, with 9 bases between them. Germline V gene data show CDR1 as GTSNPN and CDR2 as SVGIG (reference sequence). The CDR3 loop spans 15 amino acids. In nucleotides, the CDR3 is TGTGCCTGGAGTGACAAGAGTTCGAACACCGGGGAGCTGTTTTTT. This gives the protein CAWSDKSSNTGELFF.

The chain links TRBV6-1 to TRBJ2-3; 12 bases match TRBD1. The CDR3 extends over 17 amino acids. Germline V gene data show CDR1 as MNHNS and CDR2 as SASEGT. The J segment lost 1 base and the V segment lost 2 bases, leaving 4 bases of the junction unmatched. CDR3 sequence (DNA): TGTGCCAGCAGTGAAAGGGACAGGGGGCTCGGCACAGATACGCAGTATTTT. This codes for CASSERDRGLGTDTQYF.

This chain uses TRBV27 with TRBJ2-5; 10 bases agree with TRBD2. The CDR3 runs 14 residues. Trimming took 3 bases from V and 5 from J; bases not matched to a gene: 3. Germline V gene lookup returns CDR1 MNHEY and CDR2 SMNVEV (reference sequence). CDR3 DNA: TGTGCCAGCAGTTTCTCAGCGGGGGGGGAGACCCAGTACTTC. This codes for CASSFSAGGETQYF.

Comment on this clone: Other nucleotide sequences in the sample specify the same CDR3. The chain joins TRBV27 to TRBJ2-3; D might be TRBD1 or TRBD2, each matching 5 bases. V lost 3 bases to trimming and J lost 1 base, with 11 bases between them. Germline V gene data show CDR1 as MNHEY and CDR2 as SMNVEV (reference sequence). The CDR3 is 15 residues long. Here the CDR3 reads CASSFKRGGTDTQYF. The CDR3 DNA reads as TGTGCCAGCAGTTTCAAGCGAGGGGGCACAGATACGCAGTATTTT.

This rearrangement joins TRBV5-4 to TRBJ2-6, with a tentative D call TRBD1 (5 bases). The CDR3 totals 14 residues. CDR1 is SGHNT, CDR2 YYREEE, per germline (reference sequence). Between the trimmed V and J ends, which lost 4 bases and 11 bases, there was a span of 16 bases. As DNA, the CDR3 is TGTGCCAGCAGCCGGTCCACATCCAGGGACGTCCTGACTTTC. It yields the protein CASSRSTSRDVLTF.

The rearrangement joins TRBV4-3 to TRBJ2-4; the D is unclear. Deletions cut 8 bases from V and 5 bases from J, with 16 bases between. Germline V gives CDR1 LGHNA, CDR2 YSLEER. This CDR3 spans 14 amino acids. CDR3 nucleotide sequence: TGCGCCAGCTCCCTCAGTAGGTTCGAAAACATTCAGTACTTC. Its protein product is CASSLSRFENIQYF.

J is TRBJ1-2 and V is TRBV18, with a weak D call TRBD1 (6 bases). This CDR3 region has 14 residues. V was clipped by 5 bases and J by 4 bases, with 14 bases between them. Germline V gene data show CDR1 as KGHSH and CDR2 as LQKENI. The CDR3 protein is CASSDMDRSYGYTF. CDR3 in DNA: TGTGCCAGCTCAGACATGGACAGAAGCTATGGCTACACCTTC. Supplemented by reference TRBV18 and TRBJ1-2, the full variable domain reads NAGVMQNPRHLVRRRGQEARLRCSPMKGHSHVYWYRQLPEEGLKFMVYLQKENIIDESGMPKERFSAEFPKEGPSILRIQQVVRGDSAAYFCASSDMDRSYGYTFGSGTRLTVV.

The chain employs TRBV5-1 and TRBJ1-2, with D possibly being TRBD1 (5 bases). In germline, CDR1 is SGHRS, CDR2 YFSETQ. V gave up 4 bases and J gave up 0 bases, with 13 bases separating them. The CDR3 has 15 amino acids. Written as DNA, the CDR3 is TGCGCCAGCAGCGTCGAGGACACAACTAACTATGGCTACACCTTC. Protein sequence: CASSVEDTTNYGYTF.